This T cell receptor beta chain was recovered during a study of PD-1 blockade in classical Hodgkin lymphoma. Study conclusions and caveats: Newly diagnosed patients had diversity similar to the baseline diversity of complete responders. By C4D1, diversity of CD4+ TCRs had risen significantly, whereas that of CD8+ TCRs had not. Newly diagnosed patients had baseline TCR diversity that was reportedly lower than that of healthy donors.

Time point specified: cycle 4 day 1 (C4D1), after 5 to 7 weeks of nivolumab. Brentuximab vedotin exposure varied, and every patient relapsed after autologous stem cell transplantation. Classifying best responses yielded complete response, partial response or progressive disease. This CDR3 has 15 amino acids. The V gene's germline CDR1 is MNHNY and CDR2 SVGAGI (reference sequence). V shed 0 bases, J shed 3 bases, and the junction held 4 bases outside the gene matches. This clone has only a few counts. Its antigen is currently unknown. Clones were read by immunoSEQ multiplex PCR, and TCRdb kept only the in-frame ones, dropping some. Of 21,000 or so clones listed, 88% are singletons.

The TCR originated in a human donor with classical Hodgkin lymphoma. Sequencing used peripheral blood mononuclear cells (PBMCs), obtained before the fourth cycle of nivolumab. The chain links TRBV6-6 to TRBJ2-7; 8 bases fit TRBD1. CDR3 DNA sequence: TGTGCCAGCAGTTACTCTTCCGGACAGGGCTACGAGCAGTACTTC. This encodes CASSYSSGQGYEQYF.